This T cell receptor beta chain was recorded in a study of blood T cell repertoires in COVID-19. Whole-study context: The samples span acute and convalescent COVID-19 from the United States, Italy and Spain. T cells, B-cell-depleted T cells, or PBMCs provided the cDNA or gDNA that served as material.

Participants spanned ages about 18 to 100 years and resided in 20 to 30 US areas. The germline CDR1 and CDR2 sequences are SGHNT and YYREEE (reference sequence). The germline V and J ends were trimmed by 0 bases and 3 bases, with 12 bases remaining between them. The CDR3 is made up of 15 amino acids. Study processing details: Cell counts per sample came from amplifying reference gene primers. This table comes from immunoSEQ multiplex PCR, and its TCRdb copy is limited to in-frame clones, with some not included. That table supplies the V and J calls and clone size; D and trimming were determined from the DNA. The sample carries around 250,000 clones, 80% to 85% recorded once.

The sequenced material came from PBMCs or T cells enriched from blood (not recorded which). This TCR was recovered from a man over 45 who had recovered from COVID-19. The chain couples TRBV5-4 to TRBJ1-2; D unclear. Here the CDR3 reads CASSLGALGDYGYTF. The CDR3 DNA follows: TGTGCCAGCAGCTTGGGAGCCCTCGGGGACTATGGCTACACCTTC.